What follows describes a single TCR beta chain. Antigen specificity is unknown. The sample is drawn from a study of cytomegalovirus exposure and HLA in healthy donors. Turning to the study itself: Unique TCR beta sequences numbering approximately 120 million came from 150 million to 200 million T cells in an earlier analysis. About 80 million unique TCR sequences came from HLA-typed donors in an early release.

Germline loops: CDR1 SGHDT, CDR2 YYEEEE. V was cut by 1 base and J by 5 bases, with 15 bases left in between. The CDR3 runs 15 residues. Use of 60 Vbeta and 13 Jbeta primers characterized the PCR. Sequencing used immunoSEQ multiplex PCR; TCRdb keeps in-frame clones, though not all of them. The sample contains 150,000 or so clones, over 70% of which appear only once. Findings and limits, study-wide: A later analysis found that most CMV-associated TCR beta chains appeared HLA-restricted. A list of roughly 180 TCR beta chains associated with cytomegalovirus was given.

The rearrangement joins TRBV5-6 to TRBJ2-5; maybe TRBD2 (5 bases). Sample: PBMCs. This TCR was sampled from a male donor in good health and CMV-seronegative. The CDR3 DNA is TGTGCCAGCAGCTTGTCAGTGGGGAGAGTGGAGACCCAGTACTTC. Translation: CASSLSVGRVETQYF.